These 27 T cell receptor beta chains came from one sample sequenced in a study of radiation and T cells in renal cell carcinoma. Here immunoSEQ multiplex PCR was the method, and the copy in TCRdb shows in-frame clones only, minus some. The table has some 130,000 clones, roughly four fifths seen once. The time point denotes: blood 2 weeks post-SBRT. The treatment denotes: 15 Gy SBRT to primary tumor, nephrectomy 4 weeks later. This specimen consisted of blood, obtained from a patient whose treatment included radiotherapy and nephrectomy. These receptors were taken from a woman aged 55-69 years with renal cell carcinoma.

This sequence joins TRBV6-5 and TRBJ1-3; tentative D call: TRBD1 (5 bases). This CDR3 spans 15 amino acids. Germline V gene sequence: CDR1 MNHEY, CDR2 SVGAGI. V was shortened by 0 bases and J by 2 bases, with 8 bases between the two germline ends. The CDR3 DNA reads as TGTGCCAGCAGTTACTCGAGGGGAACTGGAAACACCATATATTTT. This translates into CASSYSRGTGNTIYF.

The chain joins TRBV6-5 to TRBJ1-1, with D hard to call. The CDR3 covers 14 residues. Germline loops: CDR1 MNHEY, CDR2 SVGAGI. Trimming removed 2 bases at V and 0 bases at J, with 7 bases between. The CDR3 bases are TGTGCCAGCAGTTACGGGGAAGTGAACACTGAAGCTTTCTTT. Translation: CASSYGEVNTEAFF.

This clone was detected a few times. The chain employs TRBV6-1 and TRBJ2-7; D unclear. V was pared by 5 bases and J by 2 bases, with 13 bases between. Germline V gene sequence: CDR1 MNHNS, CDR2 SASEGT. The length of the CDR3 is 14 residues. Here the CDR3 reads CASSPITGPYEQYF. The CDR3 region has the DNA TGTGCCAGCAGTCCTATTACTGGTCCCTACGAGCAGTACTTC.

This chain joins TRBV7-3 and TRBJ2-1; 13 bases are a match to TRBD2. The CDR3 length is 16 residues. The junction had 5 bases not matched to a gene; V was cut back by 4 bases and J by 5 bases. Germline V gene lookup returns CDR1 SGHTA and CDR2 FQGTGA. The CDR3 coding sequence is TGTGCCAGCAGCTGGACTAGCGGGAGATCCAACAATGAGCAGTTCTTC. Amino acid sequence: CASSWTSGRSNNEQFF.

The chain's CDR3 is CASSRQHRGDNEKLFF. In nucleotides, the CDR3 is TGTGCCAGTAGTCGCCAACACAGGGGCGATAATGAAAAACTGTTTTTT. The genes are TRBV19 and TRBJ1-4, with 7 nucleotides matching TRBD1. The junction had 10 bases not matched to a gene; V was cut back by 5 bases and J by 4 bases. The CDR3 sequence is 16 residues long. The germline V gene has CDR1 LNHDA and CDR2 SQIVND (reference sequence).

The chain is built from TRBV9 and TRBJ1-5; 7 bases map to TRBD1. V dropped 2 bases and J dropped 4; count of bases not matched to a gene: 3. The V gene's germline CDR1 is SGDLS and CDR2 YYNGEE. CDR3 size: 14 residues. CDR3 DNA: TGTGCCAGCAGCGTGGGGACAGTAAATCAGCCCCAGCATTTT. It specifies CASSVGTVNQPQHF. Full variable domain (outside the CDR3, taken from reference TRBV9 and TRBJ1-5): DSGVTQTPKHLITATGQRVTLRCSPRSGDLSVYWYQQSLDQGLQFLIQYYNGEERAKGNILERFSAQQFPDLHSELNLSSLELGDSALYFCASSVGTVNQPQHFGDGTRLSIL.

This chain connects TRBV27 to TRBJ2-7; 8 nucleotides align to TRBD1. Unmatched junction bases numbered 13, after V lost 5 bases and J lost 4 bases. The CDR3 covers 16 residues. Germline V lookup: CDR1 MNHEY, CDR2 SMNVEV (reference sequence). CDR3 in amino acids: CASSPWDRLDSYEQYF. CDR3 coding DNA: TGTGCCAGCAGTCCTTGGGACAGGCTAGACTCTTACGAGCAGTACTTC.

The chain links TRBV9 to TRBJ2-1, with 8 bases aligning to TRBD1. V lost 8 bases, J lost 4 bases, and 8 bases stayed unmatched. Germline assignment: CDR1 SGDLS and CDR2 YYNGEE. CDR3 length: 14 amino acids. CDR3 protein: CASSRGLGYNEQFF. The CDR3, as DNA: TGTGCCAGTTCCAGGGGGCTGGGGTACAATGAGCAGTTCTTC.

This rearrangement joins TRBV19 to TRBJ2-7; 10 nucleotides align to TRBD1. The germline gives CDR1 LNHDA, CDR2 SQIVND (reference sequence). Trimming removed 2 bases from V and 2 bases from J; junction bases left unmatched: 9. The CDR3 runs 17 residues. The CDR3 DNA follows: TGTGCCAGTAGTATAATCCGCCGGGACAGGGGAGCCTACGAGCAGTACTTC. Amino acids: CASSIIRRDRGAYEQYF.

The chain employs TRBV19 and TRBJ2-6; a weak D match, TRBD2 (6 bases). The CDR3 is 16 amino acids. Per germline, CDR1 LNHDA and CDR2 SQIVND (reference sequence). The V end lost 6 bases, the J end lost 3 bases, and 15 bases lay between the germline ends. Here the CDR3 DNA reads TGTGCCAGTAGCGTACCCCGGGACTTTGGGGCCAACGTCCTGACTTTC. This gives the protein CASSVPRDFGANVLTF.

The rearrangement links TRBV7-2 to TRBJ1-5; D not resolved. Germline CDR1 SGHTA, CDR2 FQGNSA. CDR3 length: 14 amino acids. With 1 base removed from V and 1 base from J, the gap between germline ends came to 5 bases. The CDR3 DNA reads as TGTGCCAGCAGCTTAGTCAGGAGCAATCAGCCCCAGCATTTT. Translation: CASSLVRSNQPQHF.

This chain links TRBV5-1 with TRBJ1-5; D perhaps matches TRBD1 (6 bases). This CDR3 is built from 16 residues. V was shortened by 0 bases and J by 7 bases, with 17 bases between the two germline ends. Germline V gives CDR1 SGHRS, CDR2 YFSETQ. CDR3 sequence reads: CASSLANPGARQPQHF. CDR3 sequence (DNA): TGCGCCAGCAGCTTGGCCAATCCGGGGGCTCGGCAGCCCCAGCATTTT.

The gene calls are TRBV7-8 and TRBJ1-5, with D tentatively TRBD1 (5 bases). V was clipped by 3 bases and J by 8 bases, with 14 bases between them. The CDR3 runs 14 residues. Germline CDR1 SGHVS, CDR2 FQNEAQ. Here the CDR3 reads CASSLGRQGEPQHF. CDR3 coding DNA: TGTGCCAGCAGCTTGGGCCGCCAGGGTGAGCCCCAGCATTTT.

This clone was counted a few times. Other nucleotide sequences from this sample produce the same CDR3. The V and J genes are TRBV5-4 and TRBJ1-3; D remains ambiguous. The CDR3 covers 14 residues. Germline CDR1 and CDR2: SGHNT and YYREEE (reference sequence). The V end lost 2 bases, the J end lost 0 bases, and 6 bases lay between the germline ends. The CDR3 coding sequence is TGTGCCAGCAGCTTACGGGGCTCTGGAAACACCATATATTTT. Its protein is CASSLRGSGNTIYF.

The rearrangement uses TRBV10-3 and TRBJ1-2; 8 positions agree with TRBD1. The germline V gene has CDR1 ENHRY and CDR2 SYGVKD. Trimming at V came to 6 bases and at J to 7 bases, leaving 10 bases not matched to a gene. The CDR3 is 14 amino acids. The CDR3 DNA is TGTGCCATCAGCGACGACAGGGGAGAGGGTGGCTACACCTTC. Translated, it gives CAISDDRGEGGYTF.

This chain links TRBV28 with TRBJ1-4; 11 bases agree with TRBD1. The CDR3 is made up of 14 amino acids. The junction had 5 bases not matched to a gene; V was cut back by 3 bases and J by 11 bases. Germline V gene data show CDR1 as MDHEN and CDR2 as SYDVKM. CDR3 in amino acids: CASSFGTGGGKLFF. DNA of the CDR3: TGTGCCAGCAGTTTTGGGACAGGGGGGGGGAAACTGTTTTTT.

This chain joins TRBV23-1 and TRBJ1-2, with D uncertain. TRBV23-1 has ORF status, its function being uncertain. This CDR3 region has 14 residues. V lost 8 bases and J lost 7, with 20 bases in between. CDR3 DNA: TGCGCCAGCCTAATGCCGACGGATTCGGGTGGCTACACCTTC. Residues: CASLMPTDSGGYTF.

The chain combines TRBV28 with TRBJ2-1; TRBD1 agrees at 9 bases. Trimming at V came to 7 bases and at J to 4 bases, leaving 5 bases not matched to a gene. The CDR3 is made up of 14 amino acids. Germline V lookup: CDR1 MDHEN, CDR2 SYDVKM. CDR3 bases: TGTGCCAGCACCCGGGACAGGGATTACAATGAGCAGTTCTTC. Its protein product is CASTRDRDYNEQFF.

The chain uses TRBV5-1 and TRBJ2-3; 10 bases fit TRBD1. V lost 5 bases, J lost 4 bases, and 16 bases stayed unmatched. Germline values: CDR1 SGHRS, CDR2 YFSETQ. This CDR3 region has 18 residues. The chain's CDR3 is CASSLQAYGDRGADTQYF. CDR3 DNA: TGCGCCAGCAGTTTACAGGCGTATGGGGACAGGGGTGCAGATACGCAGTATTTT.

The chain joins TRBV5-8 to TRBJ2-1; 11 positions match TRBD2. The germline V gene has CDR1 SGHTS and CDR2 YDEGEE. The CDR3 extends over 16 amino acids. With V trimmed by 5 bases and J by 6 bases, 10 bases remained unmatched. CDR3 region: CASRGLRLAGGNEQFF. The CDR3 DNA is TGTGCCAGCAGGGGACTTCGGCTAGCGGGAGGCAATGAGCAGTTCTTC. Drawing the rest from reference TRBV5-8 and TRBJ2-1, the complete variable domain is EAGVTQSPTHLIKTRGQQATLRCSPISGHTSVYWYQQALGLGLQFLLWYDEGEERNRGNFPPRFSGRQFPNYSSELNVNALELEDSALYLCASRGLRLAGGNEQFFGPGTRLTVL.

The chain carries TRBV5-1 and TRBJ1-2; D is undetermined. CDR3 length: 13 residues. Between the trimmed V and J ends, which lost 0 bases and 4 bases, there was a span of 7 bases. CDR1 SGHRS and CDR2 YFSETQ come from the germline V gene. The CDR3, as DNA: TGCGCCAGCAGCTTGGCCATGGGCTATGGCTACACCTTC. It is translated as CASSLAMGYGYTF. Filled out from reference TRBV5-1 and TRBJ1-2, the complete variable domain reads KAGVTQTPRYLIKTRGQQVTLSCSPISGHRSVSWYQQTPGQGLQFLFEYFSETQRNKGNFPGRFSGRQFSNSRSEMNVSTLELGDSALYLCASSLAMGYGYTFGSGTRLTVV.

The gene calls are TRBV6-1 and TRBJ2-7, with D uncertain. V lost 4 bases, J lost 0 bases, and 19 bases lay in between. Germline V gives CDR1 MNHNS, CDR2 SASEGT. The CDR3 is 17 residues long. Here the CDR3 DNA reads TGTGCCAGCAGTGTTTCATCGGTCCCTGAATTCTCCTACGAGCAGTACTTC. This sequence encodes CASSVSSVPEFSYEQYF.

With respect to this clone: In this CDR3 the conserved last residue, phenylalanine or tryptophan, is missing, so a read error is likely. The DNA is left out, because the CDR3 cannot be placed on it with certainty; the CDR3 is given as TCRdb lists it. The chain is built from TRBV23-1 and TRBJ1-1. TRBV23-1 is classed as an ORF, of uncertain function. The CDR3 has 14 amino acids, counting both end residues. This CDR3 is CASRTFFPGPIGPG.

CDR3 sequence (DNA): TGCGCCAGCAGCTGGCCCCGGGGGCAGGGTATAGGAGATACGCAGTATTTT. This translates into CASSWPRGQGIGDTQYF. The chain combines TRBV5-1 with TRBJ2-3, with D tentatively TRBD1 or TRBD2 (6 bases each). Trimming pared 3 bases from V and 5 bases from J, leaving 22 bases between. Germline-derived CDR1 and CDR2 are SGHRS and YFSETQ. The length of the CDR3 is 17 residues.

The genes are TRBV14 and TRBJ1-4; the D is unclear. CDR1 is SGHDN and CDR2 is FVKESK in the germline V gene. The CDR3 totals 15 residues. V gave up 0 bases and J gave up 0 bases, with 5 bases separating them. CDR3 nucleotide sequence: TGTGCCAGCAGCCAAGAGGACGCAACTAATGAAAAACTGTTTTTT. Its translation is CASSQEDATNEKLFF.

On this clone: At one end the junction does not follow the germline gene, possibly because of a read error. This sequence joins TRBV10-3 and TRBJ1-2, with 11 bases lining up with TRBD1. This CDR3 is 13 amino acids long. From germline, CDR1 is ENHRY and CDR2 SYGVKD. CDR3 residues: CAISGGQGDGYIF. CDR3 coding DNA: TGTGCCATCAGTGGGGGACAGGGGGATGGCTACATCTTC.

As DNA, the CDR3 is TGTGCCAGTTCGCAGGGCAGCACAGATACGCAGTATTTT. Its translation is CASSQGSTDTQYF. The chain links TRBV19 to TRBJ2-3, with a possible D match to TRBD1 (5 bases). Trimming took off 8 bases at V and 0 bases at J, with 9 bases between the two ends. CDR1 is LNHDA and CDR2 is SQIVND in the germline V gene (reference sequence). CDR3 length: 13 residues. The entire variable domain, with the rest obtained from reference TRBV19 and TRBJ2-3, is as follows: DGGITQSPKYLFRKEGQNVTLSCEQNLNHDAMYWYRQDPGQGLRLIYYSQIVNDFQKGDIAEGYSVSREKKESFPLTVTSAQKNPTAFYLCASSQGSTDTQYFGPGTRLTVL.